This is a list of T cell receptor beta chains from one sample in a study of graft-versus-host responses after intestinal transplantation. Method: immunoSEQ multiplex PCR; TCRdb's copy keeps in-frame clones and lacks some. Of some 66,000 clones in the sample, about 89% are singletons; the top ten hold around 1.7%. The sample was ileum tissue, taken less than 400 days after transplant. The receptors shown here come from a human patient who received an intestinal transplant, so some T cells may come from the graft donor. Both conserved end residues are trimmed from each CDR3.

v_call cdr3_aa
TRBV6-5 ASSYRTGETQY
TRBV7-6 ASSPTSAGGNEQF
TRBV28 ASSSQGAGRETQY
TRBV28 ASSLWTLNTEAF
TRBV4-1 ASSQDTGPREKLF
TRBV5-1 ASSLSQQGANTEAF
TRBV2 ASTLGGVSNQPQH
TRBV6-5 ASSRLAGDPDTQY
TRBV12-5 ASGFLGLNTEAF
TRBV6-5 ASTGGLQDEQY
TRBV7-6 ASSLATGSSPLH
TRBV6-5 ASSYDESSYNEQF
TRBV5-1 ASSLGSGLGTEAF
TRBV6-5 ASSYQIPYSTDTQY
TRBV7-3 ASSPGPAGRTDTQY
TRBV2 ASSESSTTDRDGYT
TRBV6-6 ASTGTDSNQPQH
TRBV4-1 ASSPEGESYEQY
TRBV6-5 ASSEGAYEKLF
TRBV28 ASSPYPGTPRSSYEQY
TRBV11-3 ASSLGRDSPRAYGYT
TRBV6-4 ASSTSGGSSYNEQF
TRBV2 ASSFLGGGLYSYNEQF
TRBV2 ASSEASPGLAGARETQY
TRBV5-5 ASSLAGGGSYNSPLH
TRBV5-6 ASSLVKVSSGANVLT
TRBV7-9 ASSLRSGDQPQH
TRBV10-3 AISGGLYEQY
TRBV11-1 ASSSFDSSGNTIY
TRBV18 ASSPLTGTGNNEQF
TRBV30 AWSVGPYTEAF
TRBV19 ASSPQFVTSATGELF
TRBV5-1 ASSGANYNSPLH
TRBV5-4 ASKADQGPYNEQF
TRBV7-9 ASSFYRDTGELF
TRBV4-1 ASSQEGRGQGNSPLH
TRBV27 ASSLTGPYGYT
TRBV28 ASSLLTGGITDTQY
TRBV9 ASSVGTSAYNEQF
TRBV9 ASSGREGIGDTQY
TRBV7-2 ASSWDSTDTQY
TRBV9 ASSPSGGANTGELF
TRBV10-1 ASSESRDRGAGELF
TRBV7-9 ASSPQTSGGFYNEQF
TRBV11-2 ASSPTRGSTEAF
TRBV2 ATGVSPGHSPLH
TRBV14 ASSHWTGNNQPQH
TRBV6-5 ASSYYRDYEQY
TRBV5-4 ASSLGHGSGANVLT